Listed below are T cell receptor beta chains from one sample, sequenced in a study of blood T cell repertoires in COVID-19. The repertoire was sequenced with immunoSEQ multiplex PCR; TCRdb's copy has only in-frame clones and lacks some. The table lists about 270,000 clones, 65% to 85% of them singletons. The sample consisted of peripheral blood. Every receptor here comes from a man aged 80 or over with acute or convalescent COVID-19. The CDR3 runs from the conserved cysteine through the conserved F or W. Fields, in order: D gene, V gene, J gene, clone size, CDR3 DNA, CDR3 protein. D genes are given only for firm matches. Where a row states a size, it is once, few, many or the class of an expanded clone; other rows omit it.

>TRBD1|TRBV5-4|TRBJ1-4|NA
TGTGCCAGCAGCGGGGACAGGGCGGGAGAAAAACTGTTTTTT
CASSGDRAGEKLFF
>TRBD1|TRBV6-5|TRBJ1-1|NA
TGTGCCAGCAGTTACGGACAGGGGACCACTGAAGCTTTCTTT
CASSYGQGTTEAFF
>TRBD2|TRBV3-1/TRBV3-2|TRBJ2-7|NA
TGTGCCAGCAGCCAAGATCTCCCGGGAGGGCCCCAAAGTGGGCTAGTGAAGCAGTACTTC
CASSQDLPGGPQSGLVKQYF
>TRBD2|TRBV11-2|TRBJ2-2|NA
TGTGCCAGCAGCTTAGAAAGTAGCGGGGGATACACCGGGGAGCTGTTTTTT
CASSLESSGGYTGELFF
>TRBD2|TRBV5-1|TRBJ2-5|NA
TGCGCCAGCAGCACCGGACTAGGGGCAACCCAGTACTTC
CASSTGLGATQYF
>NA|TRBV2|TRBJ2-7|NA
TGTGCCAGCAGTGACACTGTGCCCTACGAGCAGTACTTC
CASSDTVPYEQYF
>TRBD1|TRBV11-3|TRBJ2-3|NA
TGTGCCAGCAGCGCTCCGGGACAGGGTAGAGGGGATACGCAGTATTTT
CASSAPGQGRGDTQYF
>TRBD1|TRBV7-8|TRBJ2-1|NA
TGTGCCAGCAGCTCCATCCAATCGACAGGGGAGGTTGGGAATGAGCAGTTCTTC
CASSSIQSTGEVGNEQFF
>NA|TRBV27|TRBJ2-5|few
TGTGCCAGAGCCACGAGCGACCGGGACCAAGAGACCCAGTACTTC
CARATSDRDQETQYF
>NA|TRBV6-2/TRBV6-3|TRBJ2-7|NA
TGTGCCAGCAGTCTAACTACGACTTCACACGATCCCCGGGGATCCGAGCAGTACTTC
CASSLTTTSHDPRGSEQYF
>NA|TRBV18|TRBJ1-5|NA
TGTGCCAGCTCACCAGTGGGAGATCAGCCCCAGCATTTT
CASSPVGDQPQHF
>NA|TRBV18|TRBJ1-6|NA
TGTGCCAGCTCACCGGCAGGGCTGGATTCACCCCTCCACTTT
CASSPAGLDSPLHF
>TRBD1|TRBV6-5|TRBJ1-1|NA
TGTGCCAGCAACCTGGGACAGGGGGCGACTGAAGCTTTCTTT
CASNLGQGATEAFF
>NA|TRBV4-1|TRBJ2-1|NA
TGCGCCAGCAGCCAAGTTGGCCACAATGAGCAGTTCTTC
CASSQVGHNEQFF
>NA|TRBV4-1|TRBJ2-3|NA
TGCGCCAGCAGCCAAACGGGACTCTACACAGATACGCAGTATTTT
CASSQTGLYTDTQYF
>NA|TRBV7-6|TRBJ1-1|NA
TGTGCCAGCAGCTTAGTAGAGAGACAGGTGAACACTGAAGCTTTCTTT
CASSLVERQVNTEAFF